The table lists the clone carrying this TCR beta chain with a few counts. Each library started from roughly 15 ng of total RNA using the QIAseq Immune Repertoire TCR panel. A single record per CDR3 protein comes from TCRdb applying MiXCR to the reads. Of 800 or so distinct CDR3 sequences detected, 7% to 9% appear once; the ten largest clones hold about 31%. The data were taken from a study of circulating CD8 cells and anti-PD-1 response in melanoma. Trimming left V 5 bases short and J 6 bases short, with 14 bases between. The CDR3 runs to 14 residues. Germline lookup yields CDR1 SGHTA and CDR2 FQGTGA. Sorting of live CD3+CD8+TCRalphabeta+ cells by PD-1 and/or TIGIT gave four subsets.

This clonotype was sampled from a human donor with melanoma. This specimen consisted of CD8+ T cells from PBMCs, obtained at baseline or after one month of anti-PD-1 therapy (not recorded which). The chain recombines TRBV7-3 with TRBJ2-1; D is undetermined. The CDR3 reads CASSPLPDPNEQFF. The CDR3 DNA is TGTGCCAGCAGCCCTCTCCCGGACCCCAATGAGCAGTTCTTC.